A selection of T cell receptor beta chains follows, all from one sample in a study of blood T cell repertoires in COVID-19. The protocol was immunoSEQ multiplex PCR, while the TCRdb copy is restricted to in-frame clones and leaves out a portion. Of approximately 290,000 clones listed, about nine tenths are singletons. The sequenced sample was peripheral blood. The receptors originated from a woman aged 60-75 years with acute or convalescent COVID-19. CDR3s include the opening cysteine and the closing phenylalanine or tryptophan. The order of the fields is clone size, D gene, J gene, V gene, CDR3 protein, CDR3 DNA. D genes are given only for firm matches. Not every row has a clone size; where given, it reads once, few, many or a size class.

abundance: -; d_gene: -; j_gene: TRBJ2-4; v_gene: TRBV6-2/TRBV6-3; CDR3aa: CASSSENIQYF; CDR3nt: TGTGCCAGCAGTTCAGAAAACATTCAGTACTTC
abundance: -; d_gene: TRBD2; j_gene: TRBJ2-3; v_gene: TRBV9; CDR3aa: CASSVVGSGGTDTQYF; CDR3nt: TGTGCCAGCAGCGTAGTTGGTAGCGGGGGCACAGATACGCAGTATTTT
abundance: many; d_gene: TRBD1; j_gene: TRBJ2-2; v_gene: TRBV5-1; CDR3aa: CASSGTGDTGELFF; CDR3nt: TGCGCCAGCAGCGGAACAGGGGATACCGGGGAGCTGTTTTTT
abundance: -; d_gene: -; j_gene: TRBJ1-3; v_gene: TRBV12-3/TRBV12-4; CDR3aa: CASTPAGGNTIYF; CDR3nt: TGTGCCAGCACGCCGGCCGGGGGAAACACCATATATTTT
abundance: -; d_gene: -; j_gene: TRBJ2-2; v_gene: TRBV5-1; CDR3aa: CASSQGSNTGELFF; CDR3nt: TGCGCCAGCAGTCAGGGGTCGAACACCGGGGAGCTGTTTTTT
abundance: -; d_gene: -; j_gene: TRBJ2-1; v_gene: TRBV28; CDR3aa: CASSLIREHNEQFF; CDR3nt: TGTGCCAGCAGTTTAATACGGGAACACAATGAGCAGTTCTTC
abundance: -; d_gene: TRBD1; j_gene: TRBJ2-7; v_gene: TRBV29-1; CDR3aa: CSVESLSRDRVYEQYF; CDR3nt: TGCAGCGTTGAATCTCTGTCGCGCGACAGGGTCTACGAGCAGTACTTC
abundance: -; d_gene: TRBD1; j_gene: TRBJ1-1; v_gene: TRBV28; CDR3aa: CASSRGPGTVMNTEAFF; CDR3nt: TGTGCCAGCAGCCGCGGTCCCGGGACAGTGATGAACACTGAAGCTTTCTTT
abundance: -; d_gene: -; j_gene: TRBJ2-7; v_gene: TRBV7-2; CDR3aa: CASSRDYEQYF; CDR3nt: TGTGCCTCGAGCAGGGACTACGAGCAGTACTTC
abundance: -; d_gene: TRBD1; j_gene: TRBJ1-5; v_gene: TRBV2; CDR3aa: CASRRDRDYQPQHF; CDR3nt: TGTGCCAGCAGGCGCGACAGGGACTATCAGCCCCAGCATTTT
abundance: few; d_gene: -; j_gene: TRBJ2-7; v_gene: TRBV3-1/TRBV3-2; CDR3aa: CASSQLRDVYEQYF; CDR3nt: TGTGCCAGCAGCCAGTTGCGGGACGTCTACGAGCAGTACTTC
abundance: -; d_gene: TRBD2; j_gene: TRBJ2-1; v_gene: TRBV5-4; CDR3aa: CASSLERGPYNEQFF; CDR3nt: TGTGCCAGCAGCTTGGAGCGGGGCCCCTACAATGAGCAGTTCTTC
abundance: -; d_gene: TRBD1; j_gene: TRBJ1-6; v_gene: TRBV28; CDR3aa: CATWDRGYSPLHF; CDR3nt: TGTGCCACCTGGGACAGGGGTTATTCACCCCTCCACTTT
abundance: -; d_gene: TRBD1; j_gene: TRBJ2-1; v_gene: TRBV9; CDR3aa: CASSVARDRRDEQFF; CDR3nt: TGTGCCAGCAGCGTAGCTCGGGACAGGCGGGATGAGCAGTTCTTC
abundance: -; d_gene: -; j_gene: TRBJ1-3; v_gene: TRBV16; CDR3aa: CASSQLRGQNF; CDR3nt: TGTGCCAGCAGCCAACTGCGGGGCCAGAATTTT
abundance: -; d_gene: -; j_gene: TRBJ2-1; v_gene: TRBV19; CDR3aa: CASSLQDSEQFF; CDR3nt: TGTGCCAGTAGTCTCCAGGACTCTGAGCAGTTCTTC
abundance: -; d_gene: TRBD2; j_gene: TRBJ2-5; v_gene: TRBV24-1; CDR3aa: CATSDPGLVGETQYF; CDR3nt: TGTGCCACCAGTGATCCGGGACTAGTTGGGGAGACCCAGTACTTC
abundance: -; d_gene: -; j_gene: TRBJ1-5; v_gene: TRBV28; CDR3aa: CASTGLAADQPQHF; CDR3nt: TGTGCCAGCACGGGACTAGCCGCCGATCAGCCCCAGCATTTT
abundance: -; d_gene: TRBD1; j_gene: TRBJ1-2; v_gene: TRBV10-3; CDR3aa: CATRDRANYGYTF; CDR3nt: TGTGCCACCCGGGACAGAGCTAACTATGGCTACACCTTC
abundance: -; d_gene: TRBD1; j_gene: TRBJ1-3; v_gene: TRBV19; CDR3aa: CASADRGLTSGNTIYF; CDR3nt: TGTGCCTCCGCGGACAGGGGGCTAACCTCTGGAAACACCATATATTTT
abundance: once; d_gene: TRBD1; j_gene: TRBJ2-7; v_gene: TRBV24-1; CDR3aa: CATSDGSGQGGEQYF; CDR3nt: TGTGCCACCAGTGATGGATCGGGACAGGGGGGCGAGCAGTACTTC
abundance: -; d_gene: -; j_gene: TRBJ2-1; v_gene: TRBV19; CDR3aa: CASRPEIGYYNEQFF; CDR3nt: TGTGCCAGTAGGCCGGAGATAGGCTATTACAATGAGCAGTTCTTC
abundance: -; d_gene: TRBD2; j_gene: TRBJ2-5; v_gene: TRBV5-1; CDR3aa: CASSLGLAGGPGETQYF; CDR3nt: TGCGCCAGCAGCTTGGGACTAGCGGGGGGGCCGGGAGAGACCCAGTACTTC
abundance: -; d_gene: -; j_gene: TRBJ2-4; v_gene: TRBV7-2; CDR3aa: CASSVRLIGSIQNIQYF; CDR3nt: TGTGCCAGCAGCGTCAGATTGATCGGGTCCATACAAAACATTCAGTACTTC
abundance: -; d_gene: -; j_gene: TRBJ1-4; v_gene: TRBV9; CDR3aa: CASSPAQGGEKLFF; CDR3nt: TGTGCCAGCAGCCCTGCCCAGGGTGGGGAAAAACTGTTTTTT
abundance: -; d_gene: -; j_gene: TRBJ1-3; v_gene: TRBV11-2; CDR3aa: CASSLGGVGNTIYF; CDR3nt: TGTGCCAGCAGCTTAGGGGGCGTGGGAAACACCATATATTTT
abundance: -; d_gene: -; j_gene: TRBJ2-7; v_gene: TRBV14; CDR3aa: CASSQGVSYEQYF; CDR3nt: TGTGCCAGCAGCCAGGGCGTCTCCTACGAGCAGTACTTC
abundance: -; d_gene: TRBD1; j_gene: TRBJ1-2; v_gene: TRBV18; CDR3aa: CASSPGTGGDGYTF; CDR3nt: TGTGCCAGCTCACCCGGGACAGGGGGCGATGGCTACACCTTC
abundance: -; d_gene: TRBD1; j_gene: TRBJ2-5; v_gene: TRBV7-9; CDR3aa: CASTGQGSQETQYF; CDR3nt: TGTGCCAGCACCGGACAGGGGAGCCAAGAGACCCAGTACTTC
abundance: -; d_gene: -; j_gene: TRBJ2-7; v_gene: TRBV7-3; CDR3aa: CASSPGTSEQYF; CDR3nt: TGTGCCAGCAGCCCCGGGACTTCCGAGCAGTACTTC